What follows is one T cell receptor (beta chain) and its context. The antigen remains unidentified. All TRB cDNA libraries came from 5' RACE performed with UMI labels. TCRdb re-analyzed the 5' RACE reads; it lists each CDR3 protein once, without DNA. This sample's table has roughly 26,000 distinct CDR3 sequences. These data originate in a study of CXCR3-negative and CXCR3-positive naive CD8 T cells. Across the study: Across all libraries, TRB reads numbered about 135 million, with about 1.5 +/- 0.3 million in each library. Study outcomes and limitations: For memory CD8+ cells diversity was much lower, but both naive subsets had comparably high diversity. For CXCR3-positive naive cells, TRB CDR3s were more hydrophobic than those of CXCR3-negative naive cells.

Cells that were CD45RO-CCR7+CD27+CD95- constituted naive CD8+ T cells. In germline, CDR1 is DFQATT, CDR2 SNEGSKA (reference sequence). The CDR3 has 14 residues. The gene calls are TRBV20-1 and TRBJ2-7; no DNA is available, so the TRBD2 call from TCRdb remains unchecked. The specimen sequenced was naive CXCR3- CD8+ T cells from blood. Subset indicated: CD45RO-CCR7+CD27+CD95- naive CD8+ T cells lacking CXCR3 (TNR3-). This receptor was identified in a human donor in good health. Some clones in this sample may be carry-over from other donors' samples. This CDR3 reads CSARPGGEYGEQYF.